Below, 20 T cell receptor beta chains from the same sample are listed, as sequenced in a study of radiation and T cells in renal cell carcinoma. Only in-frame clones appear in the TCRdb table, and some are missing; sequencing was by immunoSEQ multiplex PCR. Among about 49,000 clones listed, roughly 83% were seen once. Time point given: baseline pretreatment blood. Specified treatment: 15 Gy SBRT to primary tumor, nephrectomy 4 weeks later. The source was blood, collected from a patient whose treatment included radiotherapy and nephrectomy. The receptors here all came from a woman in her 70s with renal cell carcinoma.

This clone was seen only once. This chain uses TRBV10-3 with TRBJ2-2; D is perhaps TRBD1 (5 bases). V was clipped by 3 bases and J by 1 base, with 12 bases between them. Germline CDR1 is ENHRY and CDR2 is SYGVKD. This CDR3 has 16 residues. CDR3 loop: CAISEGDRGNTGELFF. Here the CDR3 DNA reads TGTGCCATCAGTGAAGGAGACAGAGGGAACACCGGGGAGCTGTTTTTT.

The V call is TRBV18, the J call TRBJ1-1; D ambiguous. Germline CDR1 KGHSH, CDR2 LQKENI. CDR3 length equals 14 residues. V lost 2 bases and J lost 1, with 8 bases in between. CDR3 bases: TGTGCCAGCTCACCAGTTATCAAGAACACTGAAGCTTTCTTT. The encoded protein is CASSPVIKNTEAFF.

V usage is TRBV29-1 and J usage is TRBJ2-2, with TRBD1 matching 9 bases. CDR3 length: 17 residues. After removal of 0 bases from V and 7 bases from J, the junction contained 12 bases not matched to a gene. From germline, CDR1 is SQVTM and CDR2 ANQGSEA. CDR3 region: CSVEDRGTGSSVGELFF. As DNA, the CDR3 is TGCAGCGTTGAAGATCGAGGGACAGGGTCGTCAGTCGGGGAGCTGTTTTTT.

This clone has only a few counts. The chain combines TRBV6-6 with TRBJ2-7; 7 positions agree with TRBD1. The germline gives CDR1 MNHNY, CDR2 SVGAGI (reference sequence). The CDR3 runs to 15 residues. After removal of 11 bases from V and 0 bases from J, the junction contained 13 bases not matched to a gene. This chain's CDR3 is CAVNTKGDSSYEQYF. In DNA form, the CDR3 reads TGTGCCGTCAACACAAAGGGGGACAGCTCCTACGAGCAGTACTTC.

V gene TRBV19 combines with J gene TRBJ1-5; possible D gene TRBD1, 6 bases. V lost 4 bases and J lost 5, with 9 bases in between. Germline V CDR1 and CDR2: LNHDA, SQIVND (reference sequence). The CDR3 runs 13 residues. The CDR3 sequence: CASSKQGDQPQHF. The CDR3 nucleotides are TGTGCCAGTAGTAAACAGGGAGATCAGCCCCAGCATTTT.

The chain couples TRBV19 to TRBJ1-2; D is possibly TRBD1 (5 bases). The germline V and J ends were trimmed by 4 bases and 4 bases, with 22 bases remaining between them. The length of the CDR3 is 17 residues. CDR1 and CDR2 (germline): LNHDA, SQIVND (reference sequence). The CDR3 sequence: CASSNGEGTPNGYGYTF. The CDR3 region has the DNA TGTGCCAGTAGTAACGGGGAGGGGACGCCGAACGGCTATGGCTACACCTTC.

The V call is TRBV19, the J call TRBJ1-5; D gene uncertain. The CDR3 length is 13 residues. Trimming cost V 8 bases and J 3 bases, with 11 bases left between them. CDR1 is LNHDA and CDR2 is SQIVND in the germline V gene (reference sequence). The CDR3 is CASRYGVNQPQHF. For the CDR3, the DNA is TGTGCCAGTCGGTATGGAGTCAATCAGCCCCAGCATTTT.

The CDR3 DNA sequence: TGCGCCAGCAGCTTCGGGACAGGGGGCTCTGGGGCCAACGTCCTGACTTTC. Its translation is CASSFGTGGSGANVLTF. The genes are TRBV5-1 and TRBJ2-6, with TRBD1 matching over 11 bases. This CDR3 region has 17 residues. Unmatched junction bases numbered 1, after V lost 2 bases and J lost 0 bases. Germline-derived CDR1 and CDR2 are SGHRS and YFSETQ.

This clone has just a few counts. A read error may account for a junction end that differs from germline. V and J are TRBV19 and TRBJ2-7; TRBD1 matches 9 bases. This CDR3 comprises 15 residues. Germline V CDR1 and CDR2: LNHDA, SQIVND (reference sequence). DNA of the CDR3: TGTGCCAGGAGTACCGGGACAGGGTTTTCCTACGAGCAGTACTTC. Protein sequence: CARSTGTGFSYEQYF.

This clone has a single count. The chain has TRBV19 and TRBJ1-5; D might be TRBD1 (6 bases). The germline V gene encodes CDR1 LNHDA and CDR2 SQIVND (reference sequence). The ends were cut back, 1 base at V and 7 bases at J, with 11 bases in the middle. CDR3 length equals 14 residues. CDR3 coding DNA: TGTGCCAGTAGTATAGGGGGGGCAGGACAGCCCCAGCATTTT. This codes for CASSIGGAGQPQHF.

The chain carries TRBV27 and TRBJ1-6; D perhaps matches TRBD1 (5 bases). Looked up from germline, CDR1 is MNHEY and CDR2 is SMNVEV (reference sequence). V gave up 7 bases and J gave up 5 bases, with 15 bases separating them. This CDR3 is built from 15 residues. The CDR3 loop is CASKIRGPNNSPLHF. CDR3 nucleotide sequence: TGTGCCAGCAAGATTCGGGGACCAAATAATTCACCCCTCCACTTT.

This rearrangement joins TRBV4-1 to TRBJ1-2, with D uncertain. V shed 0 bases and J shed 8 bases, with 10 bases lying between them. The CDR3 runs 13 residues. CDR1 and CDR2 from the germline V gene are MGHRA and YSYEKL. The CDR3, as DNA: TGCGCCAGCAGCCAAGATACGGCCGGGGGCTACACCTTC. This gives the protein CASSQDTAGGYTF.

The chain recombines TRBV18 with TRBJ2-5; D remains unclear. This CDR3 contains 13 residues. Germline values: CDR1 KGHSH, CDR2 LQKENI. Trimming stripped 6 bases from V and 6 bases from J, with 14 bases between. CDR3 sequence reads: CASSLIDGKTQYF. CDR3 nucleotides: TGTGCCAGCTCTCTCATCGATGGAAAGACCCAGTACTTC.

This clone was counted once. This rearrangement joins TRBV7-2 to TRBJ2-7; 10 bases agree with TRBD2. CDR3 size: 16 residues. The ends lost 5 bases at V and 7 bases at J; junction bases unmatched: 14. CDR1 is SGHTA and CDR2 is FQGNSA in the germline V gene. The CDR3 bases are TGTGCCAGCAGCCCCTTGGGAGCGGGAGGGCCGGGAGAGCAGTACTTC. This sequence encodes CASSPLGAGGPGEQYF.

This clone has only one observation. The chain recombines TRBV5-3 with TRBJ1-6; TRBD1 is a possible D gene (6 bases). TRBV5-3 is noted as an ORF with a role that remains uncertain. This CDR3 contains 15 residues. Trimming stripped 3 bases from V and 8 bases from J, with 15 bases between. The CDR3 sequence is CARSCSTGTHSPLHF. The CDR3 DNA is TGTGCCAGAAGCTGTTCGACAGGAACCCATTCACCCCTCCACTTT.

The chain uses TRBV5-1 and TRBJ2-3, with 10 bases matching TRBD2. The CDR3 runs 15 residues. J lost 6 bases, V lost 2 bases, and 6 bases had no gene match. From germline, CDR1 is SGHRS and CDR2 YFSETQ. The CDR3: CASSFTGTSVDTQYF. The CDR3 DNA follows: TGCGCCAGCAGCTTTACCGGGACTAGCGTCGATACGCAGTATTTT.

This clone was seen once. This chain uses TRBV19 with TRBJ2-3; D tentatively reads TRBD1 or TRBD2 (5 bases each). Trimming pared 3 bases from V and 3 bases from J, leaving 16 bases between. The length of the CDR3 is 16 residues. Germline-derived CDR1 and CDR2 are LNHDA and SQIVND (reference sequence). The CDR3 region has the DNA TGTGCCAGTAGTATGGACGGGGCAGGGATTACAGATACGCAGTATTTT. Its protein is CASSMDGAGITDTQYF.

V is TRBV6-6 and J is TRBJ2-7, with 9 bases matching TRBD1. V was pared by 6 bases and J by 6 bases, with 9 bases of the junction left unmatched. Looked up from germline, CDR1 is MNHNY and CDR2 is SVGAGI (reference sequence). The CDR3 covers 14 residues. CDR3 coding DNA: TGTGCCAGCAGAACCGGGACAGGGATGTCCGAGCAGTACTTC. It specifies CASRTGTGMSEQYF.

V usage is TRBV4-1 and J usage is TRBJ2-1; D gene uncertain. The V gene's germline CDR1 is MGHRA and CDR2 YSYEKL. V was clipped by 0 bases and J by 3 bases, with 9 bases between them. The CDR3 spans 15 residues. The CDR3 region is CASSQDAGNYNEQFF. In DNA form, the CDR3 reads TGCGCCAGCAGCCAAGATGCAGGAAACTACAATGAGCAGTTCTTC.

This clone was picked up a small number of times. The gene calls are TRBV6-5 and TRBJ1-4; weak D call: TRBD1 (6 bases). Germline CDR1 MNHEY, CDR2 SVGAGI. This CDR3 spans 15 amino acids. The V end was cut by 4 bases, the J end by 8 bases, with 17 bases between. The DNA for the CDR3 is TGTGCCAGCAGTTCCCAAGGGGGTCCGGACGAAAAACTGTTTTTT. Translating it yields CASSSQGGPDEKLFF.